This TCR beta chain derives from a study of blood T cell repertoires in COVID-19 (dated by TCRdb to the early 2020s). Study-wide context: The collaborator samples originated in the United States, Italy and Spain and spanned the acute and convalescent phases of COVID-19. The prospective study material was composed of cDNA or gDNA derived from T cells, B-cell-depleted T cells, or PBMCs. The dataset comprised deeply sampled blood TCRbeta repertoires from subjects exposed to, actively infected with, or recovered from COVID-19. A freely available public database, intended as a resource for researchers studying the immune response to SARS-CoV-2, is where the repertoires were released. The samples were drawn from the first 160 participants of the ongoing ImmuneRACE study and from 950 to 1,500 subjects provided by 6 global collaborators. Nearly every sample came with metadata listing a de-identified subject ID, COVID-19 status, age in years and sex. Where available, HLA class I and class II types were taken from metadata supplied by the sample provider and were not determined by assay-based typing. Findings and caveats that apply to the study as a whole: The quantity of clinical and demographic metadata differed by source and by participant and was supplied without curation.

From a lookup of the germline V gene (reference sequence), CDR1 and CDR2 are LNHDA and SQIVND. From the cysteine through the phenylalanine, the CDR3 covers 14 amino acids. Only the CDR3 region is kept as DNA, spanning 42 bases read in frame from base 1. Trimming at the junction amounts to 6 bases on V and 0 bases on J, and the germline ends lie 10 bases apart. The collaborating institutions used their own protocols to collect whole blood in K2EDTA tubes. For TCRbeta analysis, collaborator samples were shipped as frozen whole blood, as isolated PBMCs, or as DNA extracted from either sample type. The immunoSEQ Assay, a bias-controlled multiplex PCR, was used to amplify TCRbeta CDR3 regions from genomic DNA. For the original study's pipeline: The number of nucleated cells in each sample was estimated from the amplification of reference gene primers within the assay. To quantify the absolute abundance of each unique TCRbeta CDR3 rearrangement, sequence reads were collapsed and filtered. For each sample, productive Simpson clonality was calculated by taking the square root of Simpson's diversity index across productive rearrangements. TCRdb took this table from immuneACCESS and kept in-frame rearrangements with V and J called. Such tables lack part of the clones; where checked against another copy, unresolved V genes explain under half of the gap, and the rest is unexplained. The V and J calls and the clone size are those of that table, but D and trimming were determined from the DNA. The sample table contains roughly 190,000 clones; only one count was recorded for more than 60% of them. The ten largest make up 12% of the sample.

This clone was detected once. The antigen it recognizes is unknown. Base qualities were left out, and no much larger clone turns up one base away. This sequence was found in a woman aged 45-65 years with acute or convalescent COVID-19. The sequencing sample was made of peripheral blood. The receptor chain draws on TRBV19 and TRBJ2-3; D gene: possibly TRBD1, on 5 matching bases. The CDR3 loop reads CASSMDTSTDTQYF. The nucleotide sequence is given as TGTGCCAGTAGCATGGACACCAGCACAGATACGCAGTATTTT.